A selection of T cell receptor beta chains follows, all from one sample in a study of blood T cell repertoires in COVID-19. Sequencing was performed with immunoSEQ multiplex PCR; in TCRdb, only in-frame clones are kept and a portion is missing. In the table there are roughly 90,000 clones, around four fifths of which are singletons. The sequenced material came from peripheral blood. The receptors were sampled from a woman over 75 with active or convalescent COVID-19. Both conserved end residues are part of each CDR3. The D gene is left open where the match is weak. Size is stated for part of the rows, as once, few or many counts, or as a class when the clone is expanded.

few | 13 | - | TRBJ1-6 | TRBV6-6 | TGTGCCAGCAACCTCCTTCTCGGGGATCCCCTCCACTTT | CASNLLLGDPLHF
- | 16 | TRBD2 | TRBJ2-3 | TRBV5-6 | TGTGCCAGCAGCCCGTTGGGGACTAGCGATACAGATACGCAGTATTTT | CASSPLGTSDTDTQYF
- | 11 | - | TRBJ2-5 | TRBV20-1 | TGCAGTGCTAGGATCCGGGAGACCCAGTACTTC | CSARIRETQYF
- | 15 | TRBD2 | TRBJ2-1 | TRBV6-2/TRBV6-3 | TGTGCCAGCAGTTACCGGGGGGGCTCTTTCAATGAGCAGTTCTTC | CASSYRGGSFNEQFF
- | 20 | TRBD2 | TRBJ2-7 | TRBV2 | TGTGCCAGCTCCTACCCTCAACTAGCGGGGCTTAGAGGAAGCTCCTACGAGCAGTACTTC | CASSYPQLAGLRGSSYEQYF
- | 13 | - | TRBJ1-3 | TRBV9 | TGTGCCAGCAGCGTTTCACAGGGAAACACCATATATTTT | CASSVSQGNTIYF
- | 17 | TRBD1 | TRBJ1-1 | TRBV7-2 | TGTGCCAGCAGGCGGACAGGGGGCGATAGCCCGAACACTGAAGCTTTCTTT | CASRRTGGDSPNTEAFF
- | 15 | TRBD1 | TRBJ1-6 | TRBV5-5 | TGTGCCAGCAGCGATCGACAGGGGAGGAATTCACCCCTCCACTTT | CASSDRQGRNSPLHF
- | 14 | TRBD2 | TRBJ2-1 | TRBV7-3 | TGTGCCAGCAGCTTGACTAGCGGGGCCTATGAGCAGTTCTTC | CASSLTSGAYEQFF
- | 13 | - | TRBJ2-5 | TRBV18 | TGTGCCAGCTCACCGGCAGGGCAAGAGACCCAGTACTTC | CASSPAGQETQYF
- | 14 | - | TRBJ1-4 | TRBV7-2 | TGTGCCAGCGCAGCGGGGCCAGGGAATGAAAAACTGTTTTTT | CASAAGPGNEKLFF
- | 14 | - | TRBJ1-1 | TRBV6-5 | TGTGCCAGCAGTTACAGAACAGGGCCTTTTCTAGCTTTCTTT | CASSYRTGPFLAFF
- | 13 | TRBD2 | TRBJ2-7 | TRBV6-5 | TGTGCCAGCGGGCCTAGCGGCTCCTACGAGCAGTACTTC | CASGPSGSYEQYF
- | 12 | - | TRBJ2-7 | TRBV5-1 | TGCGCCAGCAGCTTGGGGACTTACGAGCAGTACTTC | CASSLGTYEQYF
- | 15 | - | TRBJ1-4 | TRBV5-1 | TGCGCCAGCAGCTTGGTAGGGGCAACTAATGAAAAACTGTTTTTT | CASSLVGATNEKLFF
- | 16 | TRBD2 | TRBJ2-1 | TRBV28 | TGTGCCAGCAGTTTAAATCCTAGCGGGGGGACCGAGCGGCAGTTCTTC | CASSLNPSGGTERQFF
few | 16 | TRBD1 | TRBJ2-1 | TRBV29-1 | TGCAGCGTCCCGGGACAGGGATGGGGTGTACACAATGAGCAGTTCTTC | CSVPGQGWGVHNEQFF
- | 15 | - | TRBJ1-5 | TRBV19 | TGTGCCAGTAGTATAGAGGGGGCGGGCAATCAGCCCCAGCATTTT | CASSIEGAGNQPQHF
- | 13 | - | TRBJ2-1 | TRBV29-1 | TGCAGCGGTAGAGTTGGCTCCTACAATGAGCAGTTCTTC | CSGRVGSYNEQFF
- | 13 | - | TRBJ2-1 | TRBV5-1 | TGCGCCAGCAGCTTGGACACCTACAATGAGCAGTTCTTC | CASSLDTYNEQFF
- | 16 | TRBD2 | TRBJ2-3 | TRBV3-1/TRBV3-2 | TGTGCCAGCAGCCTACCCGGGACTAGCGATGCAGATACGCAGTATTTT | CASSLPGTSDADTQYF